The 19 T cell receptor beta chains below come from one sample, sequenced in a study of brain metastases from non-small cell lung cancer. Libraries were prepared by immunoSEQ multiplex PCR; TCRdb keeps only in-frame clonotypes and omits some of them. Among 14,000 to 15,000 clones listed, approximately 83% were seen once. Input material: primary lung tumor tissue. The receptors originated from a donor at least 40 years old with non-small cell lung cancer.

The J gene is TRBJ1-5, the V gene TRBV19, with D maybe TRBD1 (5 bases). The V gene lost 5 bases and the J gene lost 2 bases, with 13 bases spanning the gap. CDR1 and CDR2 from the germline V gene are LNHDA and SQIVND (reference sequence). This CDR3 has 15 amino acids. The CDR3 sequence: CASSPGHSGNQPQHF. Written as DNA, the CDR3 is TGTGCCAGTAGTCCAGGACACTCTGGCAATCAGCCCCAGCATTTT.

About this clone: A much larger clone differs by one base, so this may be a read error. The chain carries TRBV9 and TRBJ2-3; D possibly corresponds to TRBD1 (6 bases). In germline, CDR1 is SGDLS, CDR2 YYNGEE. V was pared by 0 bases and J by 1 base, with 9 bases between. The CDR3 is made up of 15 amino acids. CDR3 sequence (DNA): TGTGCCAGCAGCGTAGGGAAGGGGGGCACAGATACGCAGTATTTT. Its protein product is CASSVGKGGTDTQYF.

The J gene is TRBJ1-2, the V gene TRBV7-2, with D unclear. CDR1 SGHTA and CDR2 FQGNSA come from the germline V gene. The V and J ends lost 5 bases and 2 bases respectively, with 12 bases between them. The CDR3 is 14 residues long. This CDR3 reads CASSISTGNYGYTF. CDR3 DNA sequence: TGTGCCAGCAGCATCTCGACGGGCAACTATGGCTACACCTTC.

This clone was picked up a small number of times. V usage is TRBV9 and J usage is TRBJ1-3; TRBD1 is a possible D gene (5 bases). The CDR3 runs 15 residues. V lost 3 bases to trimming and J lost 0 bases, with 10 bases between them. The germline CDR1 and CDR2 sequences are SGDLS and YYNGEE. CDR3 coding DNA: TGTGCCAGCAGCGGGGGGACGGCCTCTGGAAACACCATATATTTT. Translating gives CASSGGTASGNTIYF.

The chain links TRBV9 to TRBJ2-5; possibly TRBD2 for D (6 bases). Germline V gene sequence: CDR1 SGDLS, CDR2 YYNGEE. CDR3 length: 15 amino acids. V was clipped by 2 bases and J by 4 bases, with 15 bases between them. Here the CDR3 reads CASSVSGTLVETQYF. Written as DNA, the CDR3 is TGTGCCAGCAGCGTTTCTGGGACTCTGGTAGAGACCCAGTACTTC. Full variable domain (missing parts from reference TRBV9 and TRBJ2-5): DSGVTQTPKHLITATGQRVTLRCSPRSGDLSVYWYQQSLDQGLQFLIQYYNGEERAKGNILERFSAQQFPDLHSELNLSSLELGDSALYFCASSVSGTLVETQYFGPGTRLLVL.

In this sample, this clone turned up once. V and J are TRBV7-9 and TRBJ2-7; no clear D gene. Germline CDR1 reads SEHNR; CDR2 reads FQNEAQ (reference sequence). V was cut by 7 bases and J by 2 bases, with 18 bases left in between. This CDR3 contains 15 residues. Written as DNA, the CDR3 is TGTGCCAGCATCCGAACCGACCTTATTCCCTACGAGCAGTACTTC. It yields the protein CASIRTDLIPYEQYF.

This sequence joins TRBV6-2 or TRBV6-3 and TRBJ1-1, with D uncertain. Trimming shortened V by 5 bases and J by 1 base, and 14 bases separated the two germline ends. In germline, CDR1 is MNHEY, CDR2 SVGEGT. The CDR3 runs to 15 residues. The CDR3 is CASSDTAGKNTEAFF. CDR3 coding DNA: TGTGCCAGCAGTGACACCGCAGGAAAGAACACTGAAGCTTTCTTT.

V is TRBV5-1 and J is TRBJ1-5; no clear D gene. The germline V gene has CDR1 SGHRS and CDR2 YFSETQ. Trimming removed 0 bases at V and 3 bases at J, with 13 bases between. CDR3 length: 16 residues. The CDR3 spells CASSLGALGPNQPQHF. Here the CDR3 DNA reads TGCGCCAGCAGCTTGGGAGCCCTTGGGCCCAATCAGCCCCAGCATTTT.

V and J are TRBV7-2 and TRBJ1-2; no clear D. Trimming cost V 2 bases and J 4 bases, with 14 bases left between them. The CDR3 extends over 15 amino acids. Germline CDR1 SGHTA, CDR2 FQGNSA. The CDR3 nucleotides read TGTGCCAGCAGCTTACTGGATCCGACCTCCTATGGCTACACCTTC. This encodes CASSLLDPTSYGYTF.

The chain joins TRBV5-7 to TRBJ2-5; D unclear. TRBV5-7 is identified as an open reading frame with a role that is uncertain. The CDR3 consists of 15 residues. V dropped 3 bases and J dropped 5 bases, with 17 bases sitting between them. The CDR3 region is CASSSPMRIGETQYF. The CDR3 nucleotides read TGTGCCAGCAGCTCACCGATGCGGATCGGGGAGACCCAGTACTTC.

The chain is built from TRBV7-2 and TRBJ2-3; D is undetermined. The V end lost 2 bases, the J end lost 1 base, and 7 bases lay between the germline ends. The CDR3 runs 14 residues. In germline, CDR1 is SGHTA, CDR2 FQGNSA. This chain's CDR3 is CASSLRAGTDTQYF. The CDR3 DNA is TGTGCCAGCAGCTTACGTGCAGGCACAGATACGCAGTATTTT.

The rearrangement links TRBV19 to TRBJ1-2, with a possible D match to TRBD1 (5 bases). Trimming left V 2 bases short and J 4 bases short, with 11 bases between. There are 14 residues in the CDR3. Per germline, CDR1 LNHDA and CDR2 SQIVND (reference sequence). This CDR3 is CASSISTGGYGYTF. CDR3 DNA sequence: TGTGCCAGTAGTATATCCACAGGTGGCTATGGCTACACCTTC.

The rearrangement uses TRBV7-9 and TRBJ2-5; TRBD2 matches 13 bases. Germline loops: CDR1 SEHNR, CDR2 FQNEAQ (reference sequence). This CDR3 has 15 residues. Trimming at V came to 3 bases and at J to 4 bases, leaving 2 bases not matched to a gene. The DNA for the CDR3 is TGTGCCAGCAGCTTGACTAGCGGGGGGCGAGAGACCCAGTACTTC. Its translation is CASSLTSGGRETQYF.

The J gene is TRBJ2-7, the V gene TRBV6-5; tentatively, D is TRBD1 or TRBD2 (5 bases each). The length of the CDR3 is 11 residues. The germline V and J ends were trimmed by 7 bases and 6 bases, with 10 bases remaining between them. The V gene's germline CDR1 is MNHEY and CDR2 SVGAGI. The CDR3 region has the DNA TGTGCCAGCACGAGGGGTGGCGAGCAGTACTTC. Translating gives CASTRGGEQYF.

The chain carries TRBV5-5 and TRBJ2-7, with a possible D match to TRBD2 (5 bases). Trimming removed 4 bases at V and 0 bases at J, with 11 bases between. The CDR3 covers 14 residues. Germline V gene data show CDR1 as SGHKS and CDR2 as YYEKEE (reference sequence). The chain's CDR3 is CASSVTGSSYEQYV. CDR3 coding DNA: TGTGCCAGCAGCGTAACTGGGAGCTCCTACGAGCAGTACGTC.

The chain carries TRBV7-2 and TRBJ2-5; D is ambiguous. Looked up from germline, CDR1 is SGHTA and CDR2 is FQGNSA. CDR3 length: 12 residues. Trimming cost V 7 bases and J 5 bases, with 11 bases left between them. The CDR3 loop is CASNPYGETQYF. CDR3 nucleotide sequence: TGTGCCAGCAACCCCTACGGCGAGACCCAGTACTTC.

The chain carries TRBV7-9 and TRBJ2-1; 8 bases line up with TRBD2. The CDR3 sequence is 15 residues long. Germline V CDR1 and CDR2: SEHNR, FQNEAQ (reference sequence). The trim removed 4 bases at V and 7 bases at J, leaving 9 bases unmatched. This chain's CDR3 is CASSSAAGGGNEQFF. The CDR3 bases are TGTGCCAGCAGCTCTGCGGCGGGGGGAGGGAATGAGCAGTTCTTC.

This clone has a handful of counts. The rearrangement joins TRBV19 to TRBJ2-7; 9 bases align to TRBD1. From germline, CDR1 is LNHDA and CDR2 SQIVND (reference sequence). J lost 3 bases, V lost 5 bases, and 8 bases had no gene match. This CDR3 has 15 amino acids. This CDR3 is CASSPYGQGNYEQYF. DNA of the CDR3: TGTGCCAGTAGTCCGTACGGACAGGGGAACTACGAGCAGTACTTC.

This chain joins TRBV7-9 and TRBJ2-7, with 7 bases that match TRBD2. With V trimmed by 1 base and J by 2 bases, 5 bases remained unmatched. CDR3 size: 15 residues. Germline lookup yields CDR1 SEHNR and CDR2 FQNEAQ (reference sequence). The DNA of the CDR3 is TGTGCCAGCAGCTTAGGGGTGGCGGGGGCCTACGAGCAGTACTTC. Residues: CASSLGVAGAYEQYF.